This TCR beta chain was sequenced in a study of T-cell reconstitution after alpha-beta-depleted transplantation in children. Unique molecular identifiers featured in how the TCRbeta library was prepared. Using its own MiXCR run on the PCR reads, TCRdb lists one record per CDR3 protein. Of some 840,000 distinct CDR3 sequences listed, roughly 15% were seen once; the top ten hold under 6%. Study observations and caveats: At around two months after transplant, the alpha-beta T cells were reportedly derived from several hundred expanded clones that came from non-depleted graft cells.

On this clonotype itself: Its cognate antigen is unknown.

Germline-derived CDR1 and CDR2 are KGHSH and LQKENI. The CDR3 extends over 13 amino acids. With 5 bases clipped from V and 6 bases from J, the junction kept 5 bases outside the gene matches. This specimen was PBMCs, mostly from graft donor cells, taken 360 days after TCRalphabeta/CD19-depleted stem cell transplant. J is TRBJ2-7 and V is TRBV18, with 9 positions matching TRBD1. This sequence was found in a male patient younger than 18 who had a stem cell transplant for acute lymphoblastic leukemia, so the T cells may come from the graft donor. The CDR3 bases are TGTGCCAGCTCAACCGGGACAGGGATCGAGCAGTACTTC. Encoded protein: CASSTGTGIEQYF.